Shown below are 12 T cell receptor beta chains from a single sample sequenced in a study of T cell changes during pregnancy in multiple sclerosis. TCRdb's table, derived via immunoSEQ multiplex PCR, lists solely in-frame clones and lacks some. The table shows nearly 40,000 clones, with around 90% occurring only once. The sample was CD4+ T cells from peripheral blood mononuclear cells, taken in the third trimester of pregnancy. The receptors were sampled from a female donor with multiple sclerosis, enrolled in a pregnancy study.

This chain links TRBV19 with TRBJ2-1; 9 bases align to TRBD2. The CDR3 loop spans 17 amino acids. Germline V gene lookup returns CDR1 LNHDA and CDR2 SQIVND (reference sequence). V was pared by 5 bases and J by 7 bases, with 15 bases of the junction left unmatched. The CDR3 coding sequence is TGTGCCAGTAGTCGCCGGGGGGTAGCGGGAGCGGGTAATGAGCAGTTCTTC. This sequence encodes CASSRRGVAGAGNEQFF.

The CDR3 bases are TGTGCCAGCAGCTTTAAACCGGGTCCCACCGGGGAGCTGTTTTTT. It translates to CASSFKPGPTGELFF. The chain recombines TRBV7-2 with TRBJ2-2, with D hard to call. CDR1 is SGHTA, CDR2 FQGNSA, per germline. Between the trimmed V and J ends, which lost 3 bases and 4 bases, there was a span of 12 bases. The CDR3 sequence is 15 residues long.

The gene calls are TRBV19 and TRBJ2-7; TRBD2 might be the D (5 bases). Germline lookup yields CDR1 LNHDA and CDR2 SQIVND (reference sequence). Between the trimmed V and J ends, which lost 2 bases and 2 bases, there was a span of 10 bases. The CDR3 runs 14 residues. CDR3 coding DNA: TGTGCCAGTAGTATAAACGGGATTACCTACGAGCAGTACTTC. It codes for CASSINGITYEQYF.

The genes are TRBV6-5 and TRBJ2-1, with a possible D match to TRBD1 (6 bases). This CDR3 comprises 15 residues. Trimming took off 4 bases at V and 4 bases at J, with 14 bases between the two ends. Looked up from germline, CDR1 is MNHEY and CDR2 is SVGAGI. The CDR3 nucleotides read TGTGCCAGCAGTTTAAACGGACAGCCTTACAATGAGCAGTTCTTC. This translates into CASSLNGQPYNEQFF.

The rearrangement uses TRBV29-1 and TRBJ2-5; no clear D gene. Trimming pared 3 bases from V and 1 base from J, leaving 9 bases between. The CDR3 is made up of 13 amino acids. Germline V gene data show CDR1 as SQVTM and CDR2 as ANQGSEA. CDR3 residues: CSVDGSGQETQYF. CDR3 nucleotide sequence: TGCAGCGTTGATGGGTCAGGCCAAGAGACCCAGTACTTC.

In its sample, this clone ranks as medium-sized. V gene TRBV27 combines with J gene TRBJ1-5; 7 bases fit TRBD1. The length of the CDR3 is 15 residues. The trim removed 6 bases at V and 0 bases at J, leaving 5 bases unmatched. In germline, CDR1 is MNHEY, CDR2 SMNVEV (reference sequence). The CDR3 nucleotides read TGTGCCAGCAGCCCCGACAGGGTTAGCAATCAGCCCCAGCATTTT. Translation: CASSPDRVSNQPQHF.

The J gene is TRBJ2-2, the V gene TRBV7-2; tentatively, D is TRBD2 (5 bases). The CDR3 runs 15 residues. V was shortened by 3 bases and J by 1 base, with 9 bases between the two germline ends. The germline gives CDR1 SGHTA, CDR2 FQGNSA. DNA of the CDR3: TGTGCCAGCAGCTTGACCAGCGGGAACACCGGGGAGCTGTTTTTT. Amino acids: CASSLTSGNTGELFF. Variable domain in full (rest from reference TRBV7-2 and TRBJ2-2): GAGVSQSPSNKVTEKGKDVELRCDPISGHTALYWYRQSLGQGLEFLIYFQGNSAPDKSGLPSDRFSAERTGGSVSTLTIQRTQQEDSAVYLCASSLTSGNTGELFFGEGSRLTVL.

The table lists this clone with a count of one. Within the sample, other DNA sequences also encode this same CDR3. V usage is TRBV7-9 and J usage is TRBJ2-1, with 10 bases lining up with TRBD2. The CDR3 spans 15 residues. V shed 4 bases, J shed 3 bases, and the junction held 3 bases outside the gene matches. Germline CDR1 SEHNR, CDR2 FQNEAQ (reference sequence). The CDR3 here is CASSSRLAGYNEQFF. Written as DNA, the CDR3 is TGTGCCAGCAGCTCGAGACTAGCGGGCTACAATGAGCAGTTCTTC.

The rearrangement joins TRBV7-3 to TRBJ1-2, with 10 bases that match TRBD1. Germline CDR1 SGHTA, CDR2 FQGTGA. With 0 bases clipped from V and 6 bases from J, the junction kept 4 bases outside the gene matches. CDR3 length: 15 residues. The CDR3 sequence: CASSLTGQGENGYTF. The CDR3 DNA reads TGTGCCAGCAGCTTAACTGGACAGGGGGAGAATGGCTACACCTTC.

The chain employs TRBV7-9 and TRBJ2-5; TRBD2 might be the D (6 bases). The CDR3 totals 15 residues. The V gene lost 2 bases and the J gene lost 5 bases, with 15 bases spanning the gap. From germline, CDR1 is SEHNR and CDR2 FQNEAQ (reference sequence). The CDR3 nucleotides read TGTGCCAGCAGCTTACTCTCCCTGGCGGGGGAGACCCAGTACTTC. Translation gives CASSLLSLAGETQYF.

The V call is TRBV7-2, the J call TRBJ1-6; 7 nucleotides match TRBD1. Germline V lookup: CDR1 SGHTA, CDR2 FQGNSA. V gave up 5 bases and J gave up 10 bases; unmatched junction bases: 8. The length of the CDR3 is 14 residues. The CDR3 nucleotides read TGTGCCAGCAGCCGCGACAGGGATCGGTCACCCCTCCACTTT. Translated: CASSRDRDRSPLHF.

This clone appeared a single time. This rearrangement joins TRBV27 to TRBJ1-1; 7 bases match TRBD1. Losses at the gene ends were 0 bases for V and 9 bases for J; bases not matched to a gene: 7. The CDR3 extends over 14 amino acids. In germline, CDR1 is MNHEY, CDR2 SMNVEV (reference sequence). The CDR3 region is CASSLSLGTDKAFF. The CDR3 bases are TGTGCCAGCAGTTTATCGCTTGGGACAGACAAAGCTTTCTTT.